This T cell receptor beta chain comes out of a study of blood T cell repertoires in COVID-19. Study at large: Acute and convalescent COVID-19 specimens originated in the United States, Italy and Spain. PBMCs, B-cell-depleted T cells, or T cells provided the cDNA or gDNA that made up the material.

Authors' analysis steps: Counts of nucleated cells, estimated from reference gene primer amplification, were obtained. Data came from immunoSEQ multiplex PCR; TCRdb stores just in-frame clones and leaves some out. Clone size and the V and J calls come from that table; the DNA yielded D and trimming. The profile shows roughly 90,000 clones, around four fifths of them singletons. This CDR3 spans 16 amino acids. Germline V gene sequence: CDR1 SGHRS, CDR2 YFSETQ. The sequenced sample consisted of peripheral blood. This chain links TRBV5-1 with TRBJ2-7; 15 bases align to TRBD2. The clonotype was recovered from a human donor in a cohort sampled during active COVID-19. Here the CDR3 DNA reads TGCGCTTCTTCCGCCAATCGGGGACTAGCGGGAGGCGAGCAGTACTTC. It codes for CASSANRGLAGGEQYF.